A selection of T cell receptor beta chains follows, all from one sample in a study of blood T cell repertoires in COVID-19. Generated by immunoSEQ multiplex PCR, the TCRdb table keeps only in-frame clones and is missing some. The sample comprises 490,000 or so clones, around nine tenths of which are singletons, and under 9.5% rests with the top ten. Source material: PBMCs or T cells enriched from blood (not recorded which). These receptor sequences come from an older woman who had recovered from COVID-19. Both conserved end residues are part of each CDR3. Clone size is not always given. Where it is, it says once, few, many or a class for expanded clones.

V	J	size	CDR3
TRBV24-1	TRBJ1-1	once	CATSDPKHRGTEAFF
TRBV12-3/TRBV12-4	TRBJ1-2	-	CASSLYRESGYTF
TRBV25-1	TRBJ1-6	-	CASRPPQGWSPLHF
TRBV19	TRBJ1-5	-	CASRTGDRYMDQPQHF
TRBV3-1/TRBV3-2	TRBJ2-2	-	CASSQAPGGMNTGELFF
TRBV19	TRBJ2-1	once	CASSKRGGGTYNEQFF
TRBV6-5	TRBJ2-7	few	CASSQRQGSYEQYF
TRBV5-1	TRBJ2-2	-	CASSLGQTITGELFF
TRBV5-1	TRBJ2-4	-	CASSLGPQGAQNIQYF
TRBV5-1	TRBJ2-1	-	CASSLQGVKIEFF
TRBV6-5	TRBJ2-1	-	CASSSFSALGEQFF
TRBV18	TRBJ1-5	-	CASSSGTGVTNQPQHF
TRBV19	TRBJ1-5	-	CASSPTPRAAGPQHF
TRBV3-1/TRBV3-2	TRBJ2-1	-	CASSLGTGGVNEQFF
TRBV4-2	TRBJ2-2	-	CASSPGLGSAGELFF
TRBV2	TRBJ2-4	once	CASSVSSLAKNIQYF
TRBV6-5	TRBJ1-4	-	CASSYWGLTNEKLFF
TRBV19	TRBJ1-1	-	CASQNRQGNTEAFF
TRBV3-1/TRBV3-2	TRBJ2-4	-	CASSPRVAGAKNIQYF
TRBV24-1	TRBJ1-2	-	CATSDPGQGGGYGYTF
TRBV4-2	TRBJ1-5	-	CASSQGGAGGGNQPQHF
TRBV9	TRBJ2-7	-	CASSAGTGVLEQYF
TRBV2	TRBJ1-6	-	CASSRDSLSSPLHF
TRBV28	TRBJ1-4	-	CASSTRRRGNEKLFF
TRBV6-6	TRBJ2-7	-	CASRPSGQGGHEQYF
TRBV19	TRBJ2-6	-	CASRGYSGANVLTF
TRBV27	TRBJ2-4	-	CASSVGTSGRNIQYF
TRBV5-1	TRBJ1-4	-	CASSLLGQGPGDEKLFF
TRBV11-3	TRBJ2-5	-	CASSLGAGELETQYF
TRBV2	TRBJ2-3	-	CASQTSVSDTQYF
TRBV10-2	TRBJ1-3	few	CASSPGAGNTIYF